This record looks at one TCR beta chain sequence and its context. These data belong to a study of blood T cell repertoires in COVID-19. Study information: Whether acute or convalescent, the COVID-19 samples came from the United States, Italy and Spain.

CDR3 length equals 15 residues. The germline CDR1 and CDR2 sequences are ENHRY and SYGVKD. V was trimmed by 7 bases and J by 7 bases, leaving 17 bases between them. The protocol was immunoSEQ multiplex PCR, while the TCRdb copy is restricted to in-frame clones and leaves out a portion. The sample carries under 250,000 clones, approximately 91% recorded once. The rearrangement joins TRBV10-3 to TRBJ1-6, with a tentative D call TRBD1 (6 bases). The sequenced sample was peripheral blood. The sequence came from a man aged 60 to 69 who had recovered from COVID-19. CDR3 bases: TGTGCCATCACCAACAGGGATACAGAAAATTCACCCCTCCACTTT. Its translation: CAITNRDTENSPLHF.